This T cell receptor beta chain emerged from a study of blood T cell repertoires in COVID-19. Study at large: Both acute and convalescent COVID-19 samples were obtained from the United States, Italy and Spain. PBMCs, B-cell-depleted T cells, or T cells provided the cDNA or gDNA that made up the material.

A single count supports this clone. CDR1 and CDR2 from the germline V gene are SGHTA and FQGNSA. After removal of 3 bases from V and 6 bases from J, the junction contained 9 bases not matched to a gene. There are 17 residues in the CDR3. TCRdb's table, derived via immunoSEQ multiplex PCR, lists solely in-frame clones and lacks some. Among roughly 290,000 clones listed, 80% to 90% were seen once. V usage is TRBV7-2 and J usage is TRBJ2-4; 12 bases are shared with TRBD2. The sequencing sample was made of PBMCs or T cells enriched from blood (not recorded which). This TCR derives from a woman aged 30 to 39 who had recovered from COVID-19. The CDR3 nucleotides are TGTGCCAGCAGCTTCTCCCTAGCGGGGGGGCCTCGAAACATTCAGTACTTC. Amino acids: CASSFSLAGGPRNIQYF.